The sample holds one count of the clone carrying this T cell receptor beta chain. Participants, about 18 to 90 years old, spanned more than 20 US areas. Donors were grouped by their self-reported clinical history. This record belongs to a study of blood T cell repertoires in COVID-19. For the study at large: The United States, Italy and Spain provided the acute and convalescent COVID-19 samples.

CDR1 SGHTA and CDR2 FQGNSA come from the germline V gene. The CDR3 contains 15 residues. V was clipped by 1 base and J by 4 bases; unmatched bases: 4. Original analysis: Amplification from reference gene primers served as the basis for estimated nucleated cell counts. Generated by immunoSEQ multiplex PCR, the TCRdb table keeps only in-frame clones and is missing some. D and trimming come from the DNA, and the V and J calls and clone size come from that table. The sample has about 180,000 clones; more than 65% are singletons. V usage is TRBV7-2 and J usage is TRBJ2-1; 7 bases are shared with TRBD2. The sequence was collected from a man between 45 and 60 years old who had recovered from COVID-19. The source material was PBMCs or T cells enriched from blood (not recorded which). The DNA of the CDR3 is TGTGCCAGCAGCTTAGGGTGGGGGGGTTACAATGAGCAGTTCTTC. It yields the protein CASSLGWGGYNEQFF. Looking up the rest from reference TRBV7-2 and TRBJ2-1 gives the full variable domain: GAGVSQSPSNKVTEKGKDVELRCDPISGHTALYWYRQSLGQGLEFLIYFQGNSAPDKSGLPSDRFSAERTGGSVSTLTIQRTQQEDSAVYLCASSLGWGGYNEQFFGPGTRLTVL.